This T cell receptor (beta chain) was sequenced during a study of response to subunit inactivated influenza vaccine. TCRdb re-called the RT-PCR reads through MiXCR, storing one row per CDR3 protein. The table has around 170,000 distinct CDR3 sequences, approximately 11% seen once. This clonotype was detected only a few times. Per germline, CDR1 SEHNR and CDR2 FQNEAQ (reference sequence). V lost 4 bases and J 0 bases, leaving 16 bases between the germline ends. The CDR3 contains 17 residues. The source material was CD8+ T cells sorted from PBMCs, sampled roughly 24 months after vaccination. This clonotype was sampled from a man between 50 and 75 years old who received an inactivated influenza vaccine. This chain connects TRBV7-9 to TRBJ2-1; D is possibly TRBD1 (6 bases). CDR3 protein: CASSSYRAPSSYNEQFF. The CDR3 nucleotides read TGTGCCAGCAGCTCATACAGGGCCCCCAGCTCCTACAATGAGCAGTTCTTC.